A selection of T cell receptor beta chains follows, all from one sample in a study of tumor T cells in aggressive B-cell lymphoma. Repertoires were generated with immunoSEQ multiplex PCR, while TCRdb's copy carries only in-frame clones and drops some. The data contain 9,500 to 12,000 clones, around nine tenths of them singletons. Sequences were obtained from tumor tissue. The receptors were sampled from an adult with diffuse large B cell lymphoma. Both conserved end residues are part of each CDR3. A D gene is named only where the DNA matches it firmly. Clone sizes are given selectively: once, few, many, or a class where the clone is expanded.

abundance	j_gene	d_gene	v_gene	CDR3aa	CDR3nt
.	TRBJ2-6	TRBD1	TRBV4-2	CASSQERLTGASGANVLTF	TGTGCCAGCAGCCAAGAGCGCCTGACAGGGGCGTCTGGGGCCAACGTCCTGACTTTC
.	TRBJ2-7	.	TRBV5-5	CASSFSGVTLYEQYF	TGTGCCAGCAGCTTTTCCGGAGTCACTCTCTACGAGCAGTACTTC
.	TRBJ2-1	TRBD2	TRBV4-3	CASSQELATGGRDEQFF	TGCGCCAGCAGCCAAGAACTAGCGACGGGAGGGCGGGATGAGCAGTTCTTC
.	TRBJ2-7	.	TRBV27	CASSSRPGSSYEQYF	TGTGCCAGCAGTTCTCGTCCGGGAAGCTCCTACGAGCAGTACTTC
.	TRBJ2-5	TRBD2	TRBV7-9	CASSLGSGSQETQYF	TGTGCCAGCAGCTTGGGAAGCGGGAGCCAAGAGACCCAGTACTTC
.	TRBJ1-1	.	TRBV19	CASTRDTRIKAFF	TGTGCCAGTACCCGGGACACCCGGATTAAAGCTTTCTTT
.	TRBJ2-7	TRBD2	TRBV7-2	CASSPLGGRDEQYF	TGTGCCAGCAGCCCCCTGGGCGGGAGAGACGAGCAGTACTTC
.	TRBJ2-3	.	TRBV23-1	CASSQGGSTDTQYF	TGCGCCAGCAGTCAAGGGGGGAGCACAGATACGCAGTATTTT
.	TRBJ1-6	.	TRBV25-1	CASSEEDSLNSPLHF	TGTGCCAGCAGTGAAGAGGACAGTCTTAATTCACCCCTCCACTTT
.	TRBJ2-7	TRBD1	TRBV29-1	CSVPGTGGLEQYF	TGCAGCGTGCCCGGGACAGGGGGCCTCGAGCAGTACTTC
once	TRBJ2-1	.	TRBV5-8	CASSFGQQFF	TGTGCCAGCAGCTTCGGTCAGCAGTTCTTC
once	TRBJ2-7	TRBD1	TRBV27	CASRAGGYLYEQYF	TGTGCCAGCAGGGCAGGGGGCTATCTCTACGAGCAGTACTTC
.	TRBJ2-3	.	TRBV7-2	CASSLSHLASKTSTDTQYF	TGTGCCAGCAGCCTATCCCATTTAGCCAGCAAGACCAGCACAGATACGCAGTATTTT
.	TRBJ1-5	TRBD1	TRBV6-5	CASSKDRGRGQPQHF	TGTGCCAGCAGTAAAGACAGGGGGCGAGGGCAGCCCCAGCATTTT
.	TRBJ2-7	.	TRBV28	CASEGRIGEQYF	TGTGCCAGCGAGGGGAGGATAGGCGAGCAGTACTTC
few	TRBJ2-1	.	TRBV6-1	CASEDNNEQFF	TGTGCCAGTGAGGACAACAATGAGCAGTTCTTC
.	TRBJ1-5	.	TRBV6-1	CASTPGQGGQPQHF	TGTGCCAGCACCCCGGGGCAGGGAGGACAGCCCCAGCATTTT
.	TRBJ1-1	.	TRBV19	CASSIDPRLNPPGTEAFF	TGTGCCAGTAGTATAGACCCCCGCCTCAACCCCCCGGGCACTGAAGCTTTCTTT
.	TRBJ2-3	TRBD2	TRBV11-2	CASSARLALITDTQYF	TGTGCCAGCAGCGCCAGACTAGCTCTGATCACAGATACGCAGTATTTT
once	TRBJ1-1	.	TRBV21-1	CASRYSNTEAFF	TGTGCCAGCAGGTACAGTAACACTGAAGCTTTCTTT
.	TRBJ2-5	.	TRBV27	CASSLVRQYF	TGTGCCAGCAGTTTAGTCCGCCAGTACTTC
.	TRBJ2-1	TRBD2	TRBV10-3	CAISGRLAGVGNEQFF	TGTGCCATCAGTGGGAGACTAGCGGGAGTGGGGAATGAGCAGTTCTTC
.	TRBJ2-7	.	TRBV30	CAWSADSYEQYF	TGTGCCTGGAGTGCGGACAGCTACGAGCAGTACTTC
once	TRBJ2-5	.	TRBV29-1	CSVGWGEWGWETQYF	TGCAGCGTTGGGTGGGGGGAGTGGGGTTGGGAGACCCAGTACTTC
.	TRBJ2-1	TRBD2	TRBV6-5	CASSSSGRIEQFF	TGTGCCAGCAGTTCTAGCGGGAGGATTGAGCAGTTCTTC
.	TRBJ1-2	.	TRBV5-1	CASSLGDGRGGYTF	TGCGCCAGCAGCTTGGGCGACGGGAGAGGAGGCTACACCTTC
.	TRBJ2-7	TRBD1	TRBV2	CASTTPWGQGSYEQYF	TGTGCCAGCACAACCCCGTGGGGACAGGGCTCCTACGAGCAGTACTTC
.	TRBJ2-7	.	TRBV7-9	CASSGGGHEQYF	TGTGCCAGCAGCGGGGGGGGCCACGAGCAGTACTTC
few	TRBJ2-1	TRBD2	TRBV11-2	CASSLGQRGPYEQFF	TGTGCCAGCAGCTTAGGGCAGCGGGGGCCCTATGAGCAGTTCTTC
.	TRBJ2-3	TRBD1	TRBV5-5	CASSFTGGPTDTQYF	TGTGCCAGCAGCTTTACAGGGGGGCCCACAGATACGCAGTATTTT
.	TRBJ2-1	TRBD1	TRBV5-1	CASSPTGDRVPNEQFF	TGCGCCAGCAGCCCCACGGGGGACAGGGTTCCAAATGAGCAGTTCTTC
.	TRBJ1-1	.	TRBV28	CASSLYQGRNTEAFF	TGTGCCAGCAGTTTATACCAGGGGAGGAACACTGAAGCTTTCTTT
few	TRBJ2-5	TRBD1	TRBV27	CASSPSVTGAHKETQYF	TGTGCCAGCAGCCCATCCGTAACAGGGGCTCACAAAGAGACCCAGTACTTC
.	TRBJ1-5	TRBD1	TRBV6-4	CASSDPDRGYPQHF	TGTGCCAGCAGTGACCCGGACAGGGGTTATCCCCAGCATTTT
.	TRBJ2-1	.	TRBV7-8	CASSFTSSYYNEQFF	TGTGCCAGCAGCTTCACTAGCTCTTATTACAATGAGCAGTTCTTC
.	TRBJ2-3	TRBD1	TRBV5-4	CATGAGGTDTQYF	TGTGCAACAGGGGCGGGTGGCACAGATACGCAGTATTTT